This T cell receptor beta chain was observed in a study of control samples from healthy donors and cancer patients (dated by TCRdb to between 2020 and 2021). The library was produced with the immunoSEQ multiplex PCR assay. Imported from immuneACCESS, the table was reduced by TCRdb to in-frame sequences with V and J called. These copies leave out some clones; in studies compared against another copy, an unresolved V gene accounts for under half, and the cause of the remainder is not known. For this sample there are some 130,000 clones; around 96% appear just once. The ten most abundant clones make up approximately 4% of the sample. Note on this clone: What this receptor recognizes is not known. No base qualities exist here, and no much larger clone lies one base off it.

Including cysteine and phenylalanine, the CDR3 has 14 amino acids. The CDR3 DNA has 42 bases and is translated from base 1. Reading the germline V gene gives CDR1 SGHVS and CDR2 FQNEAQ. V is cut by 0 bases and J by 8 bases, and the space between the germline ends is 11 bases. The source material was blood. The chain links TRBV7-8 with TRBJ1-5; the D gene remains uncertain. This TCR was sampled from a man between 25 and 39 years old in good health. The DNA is TGTGCCAGCAGCTTAGCGGGAGGGTTGAAGCCCCAGCATTTT. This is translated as CASSLAGGLKPQHF.